One and the same sample provided the 9 T cell receptor beta chains below, sequenced in a study of technical replicates of blood from a handful of donors. Only in-frame clones appear in the TCRdb table, and some are missing; sequencing was by immunoSEQ multiplex PCR. The table shows about 79,000 clones, with approximately 92% occurring only once. Material: T cells isolated from PBMCs. Receptor source: a human donor in good health. Some clones in this sample may be carry-over from other donors' samples.

V is TRBV6-6 and J is TRBJ2-5, with TRBD1 as a possible D gene (5 bases). Germline V gene sequence: CDR1 MNHNY, CDR2 SVGAGI (reference sequence). CDR3 length equals 14 residues. The V gene lost 2 bases and the J gene lost 4 bases, with 11 bases spanning the gap. The CDR3 spells CASSYGLGVETQYF. CDR3 bases: TGTGCCAGCAGTTACGGGCTAGGGGTAGAGACCCAGTACTTC.

The rearrangement joins TRBV7-8 to TRBJ2-7, with 7 positions matching TRBD1. The V gene's germline CDR1 is SGHVS and CDR2 FQNEAQ. The trim removed 0 bases at V and 3 bases at J, leaving 5 bases unmatched. The CDR3 extends over 15 amino acids. The CDR3 region is CASSLAFGQDYEQYF. In DNA form, the CDR3 reads TGTGCCAGCAGCTTAGCCTTTGGACAGGACTACGAGCAGTACTTC.

J is TRBJ1-2 and V is TRBV27; a possible D gene is TRBD1 (6 bases). This CDR3 has 14 amino acids. V was pared by 5 bases and J by 2 bases, with 12 bases between. CDR1 and CDR2 (germline): MNHEY, SMNVEV (reference sequence). The chain's CDR3 is CASSPETGNYGYTF. CDR3 nucleotide sequence: TGTGCCAGCAGTCCAGAGACAGGAAACTATGGCTACACCTTC.

The V call is TRBV5-8, the J call TRBJ1-1; tentatively, D is TRBD1 (5 bases). Trimming cost V 1 base and J 4 bases, with 20 bases left between them. CDR1 is SGHTS and CDR2 is YDEGEE in the germline V gene. The CDR3 contains 17 residues. CDR3 sequence (DNA): TGTGCCAGCAGCTTGAGAGGGCGGGGTGGGGGAGGCACTGAAGCTTTCTTT. It encodes CASSLRGRGGGGTEAFF.

The chain joins TRBV30 to TRBJ2-7, with 7 bases that match TRBD2. Germline V gene data show CDR1 as GTSNPN and CDR2 as SVGIG (reference sequence). The CDR3 has 13 residues. V shed 5 bases and J 3 bases; nucleotides not matched to a gene: 7. In nucleotides, the CDR3 is TGTGCCTGGGGAATGACTAGCAGCTACGAGCAGTACTTC. Translating it yields CAWGMTSSYEQYF.

The rearrangement joins TRBV25-1 to TRBJ1-1, with no clear D. The CDR3 is 13 residues long. The germline V gene has CDR1 MGHDK and CDR2 SYGVNS. V was trimmed by 8 bases and J by 2 bases, leaving 12 bases between them. The DNA of the CDR3 is TGTGCCAGCGCCGAAGCCTCCAACACTGAAGCTTTCTTT. It specifies CASAEASNTEAFF.

The chain carries TRBV12-5 and TRBJ2-1, with no clear D. Germline values: CDR1 LGHNT, CDR2 FRNRAP. CDR3 length equals 14 residues. V was shortened by 4 bases and J by 5 bases, with 12 bases between the two germline ends. CDR3 in amino acids: CASGSSDNNNEQFF. The CDR3 bases are TGTGCTAGTGGTTCATCCGACAACAACAATGAGCAGTTCTTC.

This clone was seen only once. The chain employs TRBV19 and TRBJ1-1; tentative D call: TRBD1 (6 bases). The V gene's germline CDR1 is LNHDA and CDR2 SQIVND (reference sequence). The CDR3 sequence is 13 residues long. Trimming pared 6 bases from V and 3 bases from J, leaving 11 bases between. The CDR3: CASSPHRDTEAFF. The CDR3 DNA sequence: TGTGCCAGTAGCCCCCACAGGGACACTGAAGCTTTCTTT.

The DNA of the CDR3 is TGTGCCAGCAGTCTCATAGCGGGTACCTACGAGCAGTACTTC. Its protein product is CASSLIAGTYEQYF. V is TRBV28 and J is TRBJ2-7; TRBD2 aligns across 7 bases. CDR1 is MDHEN and CDR2 is SYDVKM in the germline V gene. The V segment lost 5 bases and the J segment 2 bases; nucleotides outside the gene matches: 6. This CDR3 region has 14 residues.